One T cell receptor beta chain is described in this entry. Its specificity is not known. The data originate from a study of vaccination effects on CD4 cells after COVID-19. This table comes from immunoSEQ multiplex PCR, and its TCRdb copy is limited to in-frame clones, with some not included. The sample carries about 69,000 clones, around two thirds recorded once. The CDR3 covers 15 residues. V lost 5 bases, J lost 3 bases, and 3 bases stayed unmatched. Germline-derived CDR1 and CDR2 are SNHLY and FYNNEI. Before sequencing took place, the ViraFEST assay used viral peptide pools to expand antigen-specific CD4+ T cells. Following 10 days of culture, CD4+ T cells were isolated. Subjects were given two BNT162b2 or mRNA-1273 vaccine doses. The authors replaced half the medium with IL-2 medium on days 3 and 7.

The chain employs TRBV2 and TRBJ2-3; 12 bases map to TRBD2. The specimen was CD4+ T cells from PBMCs cultured with HCoV-229E spike peptides, collected after COVID-19 vaccination. The source of this sequence is a human donor who received a COVID-19 vaccine. In nucleotides, the CDR3 is TGTGCCAGCAGTAAACTAGCGGGGGGTACAGATACGCAGTATTTT. It is translated as CASSKLAGGTDTQYF. The variable domain in full, completed from reference TRBV2 and TRBJ2-3, reads EPEVTQTPSHQVTQMGQEVILRCVPISNHLYFYWYRQILGQKVEFLVSFYNNEISEKSEIFDDQFSVERPDGSNFTLKIRSTKLEDSAMYFCASSKLAGGTDTQYFGPGTRLTVL.